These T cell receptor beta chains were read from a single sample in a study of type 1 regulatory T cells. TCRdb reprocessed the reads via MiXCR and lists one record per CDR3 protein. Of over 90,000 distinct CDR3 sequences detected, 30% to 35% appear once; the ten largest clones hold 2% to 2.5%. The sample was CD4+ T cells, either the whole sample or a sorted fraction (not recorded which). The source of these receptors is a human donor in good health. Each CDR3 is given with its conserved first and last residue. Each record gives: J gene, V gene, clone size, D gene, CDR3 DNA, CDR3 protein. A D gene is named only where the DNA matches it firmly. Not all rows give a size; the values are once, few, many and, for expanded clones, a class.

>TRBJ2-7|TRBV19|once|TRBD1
TGTGCCAGTAGAACAACCGGGACAGCGCACTACGAGCAGTACTTC
CASRTTGTAHYEQYF
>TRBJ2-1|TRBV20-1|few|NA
TGCAGTGCTAGAGAATCGGGGGATGTAGGTGAGCAGTTCTTC
CSARESGDVGEQFF
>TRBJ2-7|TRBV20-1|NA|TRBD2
TGCAGTGCCACGGGGGGTCGGTACGAGCAGTACTTC
CSATGGRYEQYF
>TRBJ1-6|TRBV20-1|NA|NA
TGCAGTGCTCGAACGGACTATAATTCACCCCTCCACTTT
CSARTDYNSPLHF
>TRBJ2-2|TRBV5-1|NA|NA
TGCGCCAGCAGCCCGCGCCCTACCTACACCGGGGAGCTGTTTTTT
CASSPRPTYTGELFF
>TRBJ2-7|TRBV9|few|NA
TGTGCCAGCAGCGTAGCTACTGGAGCCTACGAGCAGTACTTC
CASSVATGAYEQYF
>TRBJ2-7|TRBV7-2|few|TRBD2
TGTGCCAGCAGCTTAGTAGCGTCTAGCGGGAGCCAGGCCGAGCAGTACTTC
CASSLVASSGSQAEQYF
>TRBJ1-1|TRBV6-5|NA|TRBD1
TGTGCCAGCAGACAAATGACAGGGTGGACTGAAGCTTTCTTT
CASRQMTGWTEAFF
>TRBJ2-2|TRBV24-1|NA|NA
TGTGCCACCAGTGTCACCCTCAGGGGGGCAGGCACCGGGGAGCTGTTTTTT
CATSVTLRGAGTGELFF
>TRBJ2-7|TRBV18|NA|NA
TGTGCTGCGCGGGGTAGCGCTACCTACGAGCAGTACTTC
CAARGSATYEQYF
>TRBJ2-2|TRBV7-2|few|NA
TGTGCCAGCAGCTTCTACTCAGCTTACACCGGGGAGCTGTTTTTT
CASSFYSAYTGELFF
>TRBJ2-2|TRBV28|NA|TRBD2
TGTGCCAGCAGTCTAGCGGGAAGCACACCGGGTTGGCTGTTTTTT
CASSLAGSTPGWLFF
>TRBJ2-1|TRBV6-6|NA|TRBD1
TGTGCCAGCAGTTACACAACAGGGGGTGAGCAGTTCTTC
CASSYTTGGEQFF
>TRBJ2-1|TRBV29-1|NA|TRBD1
TGCAGCGTGGCAAAGGGGGCCGGGCAGACGGAGCAGTTCTTC
CSVAKGAGQTEQFF
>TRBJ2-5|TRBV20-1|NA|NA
TGCAGTGCGATAGGAAAGGTTGGCCAGCTACTACAAGAGACCCAGTACTTC
CSAIGKVGQLLQETQYF
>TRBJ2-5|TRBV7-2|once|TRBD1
TGTGCCAGCAGCTTATTCGGGGGACAGGTCCAAGAGACCCAGTACTTC
CASSLFGGQVQETQYF
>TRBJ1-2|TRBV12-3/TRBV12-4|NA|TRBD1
TGTGCCAGCGGATACAGGGGCTATGGCTACACCTTC
CASGYRGYGYTF
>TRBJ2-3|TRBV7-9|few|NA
TGTGCCAGCAGCTACCTGGGGGCTGATACGCAGTATTTT
CASSYLGADTQYF
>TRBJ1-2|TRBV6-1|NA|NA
TGTGCCAGCAGTTATGTAAACCTGGGACCTAACTATGGCTACACCTTC
CASSYVNLGPNYGYTF
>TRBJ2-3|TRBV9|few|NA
TGTGCCAGCAGCGCAATATCGTCTCCTACGCAGTATTTT
CASSAISSPTQYF
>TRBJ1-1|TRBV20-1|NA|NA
TGCAGTGTCGTGCAGGGTAAGACTGAAGCTTTCTTT
CSVVQGKTEAFF
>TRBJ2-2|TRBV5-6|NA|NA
TGTGCCAGCAGCCCTCCTAGCGCGGCGAACACCGGGGAGCTGTTTTTT
CASSPPSAANTGELFF
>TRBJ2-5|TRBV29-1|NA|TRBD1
TGCAGCGTGGACAGGGGCCGCCAAGAGACCCAGTACTTC
CSVDRGRQETQYF
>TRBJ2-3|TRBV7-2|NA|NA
TGTGCCAGCAGCTTAGTTAACTCCCCCCCAGATACGCAGTATTTT
CASSLVNSPPDTQYF
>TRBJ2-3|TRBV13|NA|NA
TGTGCCAGCAGCCCCGTACGGCGGGACCCGAGCACAGATACGCAGTATTTT
CASSPVRRDPSTDTQYF
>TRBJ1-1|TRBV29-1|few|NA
TGCAGCGTTGAAGGACAGGAGGCTTTCTTT
CSVEGQEAFF
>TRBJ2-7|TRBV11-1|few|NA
TGTGCCAGCAGCTTTTCCGGGACCCTGCCCTACGAGCAGTACTTC
CASSFSGTLPYEQYF
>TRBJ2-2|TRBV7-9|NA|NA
TGTGCCAGCAGCCGAACCATGACAGGAAGCACCGGGGAGCTGTTTTTT
CASSRTMTGSTGELFF
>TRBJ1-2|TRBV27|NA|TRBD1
TGTGCCAGCAGTTTATCGGGACAGGGAAACTATGGCTACACCTTC
CASSLSGQGNYGYTF
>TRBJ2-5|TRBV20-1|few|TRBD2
TGCAGTGCGGTGACTAGCGACCAAGAGACCCAGTACTTC
CSAVTSDQETQYF